This T cell receptor beta chain appears in the sequencing data of a study of T-cell memory formation after mild COVID-19. Study findings and constraints: Researchers found some responding clones in pre-infection memory, a sign that cross-reactive memory joined. Whether second-wave clones peaking at day 37 were SARS-CoV-2 specific went unconfirmed. Contracting CD8+ clones were enriched in EMRA, CD4+ mainly in CM and EM.

TCR alpha and TCR beta cDNA libraries with sample barcodes and UMIs came from 5'RACE using constant-segment primers. TCRdb independently ran MiXCR on the 5' RACE reads; one entry per CDR3 protein. The sample consists of hundreds of thousands of distinct CDR3 sequences, about a sixth of them appearing once. To note about this clonotype: Its antigen is unidentified.

CDR1 is SGHRS, CDR2 YFSETQ, per germline. This CDR3 spans 13 amino acids. Trimming stripped 0 bases from V and 8 bases from J, with 11 bases between. The receptor's source is a young man who had mild COVID-19 (a few samples of this study predate the infection). Cell type and time point are not known. Source material: PBMCs or a T cell subset sorted from them (not recorded which). V and J are TRBV5-1 and TRBJ1-2, with D uncertain. The CDR3 spells CASSLDSTLGYTF. The CDR3 DNA sequence: TGCGCCAGCAGCTTGGACAGTACATTAGGCTACACCTTC.